The rows below give T cell receptor beta chains drawn from one sample of a study of PD-1 blockade in mismatch repair-deficient tumors. The table came from immunoSEQ multiplex PCR; TCRdb's copy has only in-frame clones and leaves some out. Here the sample spans about 34,000 clones, 75% to 90% being singletons. The sequencing used PBMCs, collected roughly 6 weeks after starting pembrolizumab. The receptors shown here come from an adult with mismatch repair-deficient cancer. The CDR3 runs from the conserved cysteine through the conserved F or W. The order of the fields is CDR3 protein, clone size, CDR3 length, D gene, V gene. D genes are given only for firm matches. Only some rows state a clone size, as once, few, many or a class for expanded clones.

cdr3_aa: CASSLPRGANVLTF
clone_size: NA
cdr3_length: 14
d_call: NA
v_call: TRBV7-2

cdr3_aa: CASSPGHQNTEAFF
clone_size: NA
cdr3_length: 14
d_call: NA
v_call: TRBV18

cdr3_aa: CASSLGTGTSIDEQFF
clone_size: NA
cdr3_length: 16
d_call: NA
v_call: TRBV21-1

cdr3_aa: CASSQADRRQETQYF
clone_size: NA
cdr3_length: 15
d_call: TRBD1
v_call: TRBV4-1

cdr3_aa: CASSPTYEQYF
clone_size: NA
cdr3_length: 11
d_call: NA
v_call: TRBV19

cdr3_aa: CASESGVGEQFF
clone_size: NA
cdr3_length: 12
d_call: NA
v_call: TRBV10-2

cdr3_aa: CASSSGTENTEAFF
clone_size: few
cdr3_length: 14
d_call: TRBD1
v_call: TRBV5-4

cdr3_aa: CAWTGISTGELFF
clone_size: NA
cdr3_length: 13
d_call: NA
v_call: TRBV30

cdr3_aa: CASSLDGNVYNEQFF
clone_size: NA
cdr3_length: 15
d_call: NA
v_call: TRBV5-1

cdr3_aa: CASSLAGLAGGDEQFF
clone_size: NA
cdr3_length: 16
d_call: TRBD2
v_call: TRBV28

cdr3_aa: CAWSFGDRDQPQHF
clone_size: NA
cdr3_length: 14
d_call: TRBD1
v_call: TRBV30

cdr3_aa: CASGPTGTKNIQYF
clone_size: NA
cdr3_length: 14
d_call: NA
v_call: TRBV9

cdr3_aa: CASSEAGETEAFF
clone_size: NA
cdr3_length: 13
d_call: NA
v_call: TRBV6-1

cdr3_aa: CASSPRTGRSPLHF
clone_size: NA
cdr3_length: 14
d_call: TRBD1
v_call: TRBV28

cdr3_aa: CASSLPQGAIEAFF
clone_size: NA
cdr3_length: 14
d_call: TRBD1
v_call: TRBV7-2

cdr3_aa: CASSPNSQGFYNEQFF
clone_size: NA
cdr3_length: 16
d_call: NA
v_call: TRBV5-1

cdr3_aa: CASSSARTGGELFF
clone_size: NA
cdr3_length: 14
d_call: TRBD1
v_call: TRBV5-1

cdr3_aa: CASSLGGGANEKLFF
clone_size: NA
cdr3_length: 15
d_call: NA
v_call: TRBV28

cdr3_aa: CASSLQGGTEAFF
clone_size: NA
cdr3_length: 13
d_call: NA
v_call: TRBV13

cdr3_aa: CSVLGLAGVSTDTQYF
clone_size: NA
cdr3_length: 16
d_call: TRBD2
v_call: TRBV29-1

cdr3_aa: CASSLVRQGEQFF
clone_size: NA
cdr3_length: 13
d_call: TRBD1
v_call: TRBV7-6

cdr3_aa: CASSYRQGLGYTF
clone_size: NA
cdr3_length: 13
d_call: TRBD1
v_call: TRBV6-5

cdr3_aa: CASSPTRGGLGEKLFF
clone_size: NA
cdr3_length: 16
d_call: NA
v_call: TRBV6-6

cdr3_aa: CASSPGTSRDTQYF
clone_size: NA
cdr3_length: 14
d_call: TRBD2
v_call: TRBV14

cdr3_aa: CASSLRQGGEQYF
clone_size: NA
cdr3_length: 13
d_call: NA
v_call: TRBV7-3

cdr3_aa: CASSLGLADSYEQYF
clone_size: few
cdr3_length: 15
d_call: TRBD2
v_call: TRBV7-9

cdr3_aa: CASSVGTSGYNEQFF
clone_size: NA
cdr3_length: 15
d_call: TRBD2
v_call: TRBV9

cdr3_aa: CASSSHGQGEQFF
clone_size: NA
cdr3_length: 13
d_call: TRBD1
v_call: TRBV7-3

cdr3_aa: CASSIAGIQPQHF
clone_size: NA
cdr3_length: 13
d_call: NA
v_call: TRBV19

cdr3_aa: CASGLAGAGGELFF
clone_size: NA
cdr3_length: 14
d_call: NA
v_call: TRBV12-5

cdr3_aa: CASSWSSGYSSYNEQFF
clone_size: NA
cdr3_length: 17
d_call: TRBD2
v_call: TRBV9

cdr3_aa: CSVEDMGSGKYNEQFF
clone_size: NA
cdr3_length: 16
d_call: TRBD2
v_call: TRBV29-1

cdr3_aa: CASIRLAGAREQYF
clone_size: NA
cdr3_length: 14
d_call: TRBD2
v_call: TRBV6-1

cdr3_aa: CASSPGTSSNEQFF
clone_size: NA
cdr3_length: 14
d_call: TRBD2
v_call: TRBV18

cdr3_aa: CASSLLGQGISTNEKLFF
clone_size: NA
cdr3_length: 18
d_call: TRBD1
v_call: TRBV5-6

cdr3_aa: CAWRTGTPETQYF
clone_size: NA
cdr3_length: 13
d_call: NA
v_call: TRBV30

cdr3_aa: CASTLDYGEQYF
clone_size: NA
cdr3_length: 12
d_call: NA
v_call: TRBV5-4

cdr3_aa: CASSESLEYNEQFF
clone_size: once
cdr3_length: 14
d_call: NA
v_call: TRBV10-2

cdr3_aa: CARSLGTARNQPQHF
clone_size: NA
cdr3_length: 15
d_call: TRBD1
v_call: TRBV5-3

cdr3_aa: CASSIESLGVSEAFF
clone_size: medium-sized
cdr3_length: 15
d_call: NA
v_call: TRBV19

cdr3_aa: CASSLRASTYEQYF
clone_size: NA
cdr3_length: 14
d_call: NA
v_call: TRBV18